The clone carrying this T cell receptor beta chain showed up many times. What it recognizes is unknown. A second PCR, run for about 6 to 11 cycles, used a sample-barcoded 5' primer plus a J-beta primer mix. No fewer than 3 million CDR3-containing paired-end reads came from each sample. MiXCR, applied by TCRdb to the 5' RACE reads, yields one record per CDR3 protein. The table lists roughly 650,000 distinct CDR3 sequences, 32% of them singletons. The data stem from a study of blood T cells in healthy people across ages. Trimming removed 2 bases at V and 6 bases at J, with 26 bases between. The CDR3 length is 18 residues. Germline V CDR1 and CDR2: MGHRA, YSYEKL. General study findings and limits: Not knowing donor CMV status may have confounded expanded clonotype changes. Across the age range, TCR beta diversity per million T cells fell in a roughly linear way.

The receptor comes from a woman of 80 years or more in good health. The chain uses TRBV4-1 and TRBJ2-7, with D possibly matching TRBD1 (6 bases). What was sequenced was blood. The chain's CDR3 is CASSQTLTGGPREREQYF. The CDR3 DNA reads TGCGCCAGCAGCCAAACCCTGACAGGAGGTCCGAGGGAACGCGAGCAGTACTTC.